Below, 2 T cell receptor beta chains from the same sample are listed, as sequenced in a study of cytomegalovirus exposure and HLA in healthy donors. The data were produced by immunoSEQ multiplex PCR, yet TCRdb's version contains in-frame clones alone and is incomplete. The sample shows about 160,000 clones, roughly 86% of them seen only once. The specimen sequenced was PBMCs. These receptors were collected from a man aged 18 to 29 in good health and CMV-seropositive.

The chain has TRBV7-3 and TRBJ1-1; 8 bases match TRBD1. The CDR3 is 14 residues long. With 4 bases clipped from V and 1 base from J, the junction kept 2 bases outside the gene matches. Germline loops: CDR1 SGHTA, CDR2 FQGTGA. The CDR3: CASSSQGGNTEAFF. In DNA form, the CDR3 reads TGTGCCAGCAGCTCACAGGGGGGGAACACTGAAGCTTTCTTT.

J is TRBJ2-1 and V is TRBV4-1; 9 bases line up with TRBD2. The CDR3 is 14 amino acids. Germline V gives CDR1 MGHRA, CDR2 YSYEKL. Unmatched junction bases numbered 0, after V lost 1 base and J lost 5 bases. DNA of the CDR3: TGCGCCAGCAGCCAAGGACTAGCGGACAATGAGCAGTTCTTC. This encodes CASSQGLADNEQFF.